Listed here is a single T cell receptor beta chain. No antigen is known for it. This CDR3 has 13 amino acids. Trimming removed 7 bases from V and 2 bases from J, with 9 bases in between. The V gene's germline CDR1 is MNHEY and CDR2 SMNVEV (reference sequence). This sample stems from a study of identical twins. Broader study findings: Its conclusions, products of cross-sectional statistical analysis, did not come from following the same donors. Abundant beta clonotypes from cord blood had fewer insertions, unlike memory repertoires, which showed none.

A universal primer site was incorporated via template switching, and the cDNA contained unique molecular identifiers. TCRdb reanalysed the 5' RACE reads using MiXCR and keeps one entry per CDR3 protein. The table records about 890,000 distinct CDR3 sequences, 12% of them present only once. These data also formed part of another study, on yellow fever vaccine responses in identical twins.

The specimen was PBMCs. This chain uses TRBV27 with TRBJ2-1; D is ambiguous. The receptor's source is a woman aged 18 to 35 in good health. CDR3 amino acids: CASISTPYNEQFF. The CDR3 region has the DNA TGTGCCAGCATTTCGACCCCCTACAATGAGCAGTTCTTC.